The 18 T cell receptor beta chains below all came from one sample that was sequenced in a study of control samples from healthy donors and cancer patients. Data came from immunoSEQ multiplex PCR; TCRdb stores just in-frame clones and leaves some out. The table shows over 150,000 clones, with 90% to 95% occurring only once. The sample comprised PBMCs. The source of these receptors is a man between 60 and 70 years old with colorectal cancer.

The chain uses TRBV9 and TRBJ2-7, with 7 bases identical to TRBD1. With 4 bases clipped from V and 2 bases from J, the junction kept 12 bases outside the gene matches. The germline gives CDR1 SGDLS, CDR2 YYNGEE. This CDR3 region has 16 residues. The chain's CDR3 is CASSPGPGTETYEQYF. The DNA for the CDR3 is TGTGCCAGCAGCCCGGGTCCCGGGACAGAGACCTACGAGCAGTACTTC.

CDR3 sequence reads: CASSYWTGNTGELFF. In DNA form, the CDR3 reads TGTGCCAGCAGTTACTGGACAGGGAACACCGGGGAGCTGTTTTTT. The V call is TRBV6-6, the J call TRBJ2-2; 7 bases map to TRBD1. Germline values: CDR1 MNHNY, CDR2 SVGAGI (reference sequence). With V trimmed by 1 base and J by 1 base, 0 bases remained unmatched. CDR3 length equals 15 residues.

The chain is built from TRBV7-2 and TRBJ1-2; maybe TRBD1 (6 bases). CDR3 size: 15 residues. Trimming stripped 2 bases from V and 4 bases from J, with 14 bases between. CDR1 and CDR2 from the germline V gene are SGHTA and FQGNSA. CDR3 DNA sequence: TGTGCCAGCAGCTTAATCGGCGGGGGCTCCTATGGCTACACCTTC. Translation: CASSLIGGGSYGYTF.

The chain recombines TRBV4-1 with TRBJ1-3; 9 positions match TRBD1. Germline loops: CDR1 MGHRA, CDR2 YSYEKL. This CDR3 region has 16 residues. V gave up 3 bases and J gave up 4 bases; unmatched junction bases: 7. CDR3: CASSHRDREAGNTIYF. The CDR3 coding sequence is TGCGCCAGCAGCCACAGGGACAGGGAGGCGGGAAACACCATATATTTT.

This chain joins TRBV4-2 and TRBJ2-2; 13 nucleotides agree with TRBD2. The germline CDR1 and CDR2 sequences are LGHNA and YNFKEQ. The CDR3 is 16 amino acids. The ends lost 4 bases at V and 5 bases at J; junction bases unmatched: 4. The CDR3 here is CASSLTSGGKTGELFF. The CDR3 DNA is TGTGCCAGCAGCCTGACTAGCGGGGGGAAAACCGGGGAGCTGTTTTTT.

This chain connects TRBV27 to TRBJ2-7; TRBD1 matches at 10 bases. The CDR3 sequence is 15 residues long. Trimming at V came to 5 bases and at J to 5 bases, leaving 9 bases not matched to a gene. Per the germline V gene, CDR1 is MNHEY and CDR2 is SMNVEV (reference sequence). CDR3 bases: TGTGCCAGCAGTGACAGGGGGCGATCGAGCCACGAGCAGTACTTC. Protein sequence: CASSDRGRSSHEQYF.

The V and J genes are TRBV11-3 and TRBJ2-7; possible D gene TRBD2, 5 bases. CDR1 and CDR2 from the germline V gene are SGHNT and YENEEA. The CDR3 sequence is 13 residues long. Trimming cost V 1 base and J 4 bases, with 8 bases left between them. CDR3 loop: CASSLGRGYEQYF. The CDR3 region has the DNA TGTGCCAGCAGCTTAGGACGAGGGTACGAGCAGTACTTC. Based on the CDR3 plus reference TRBV11-3 and TRBJ2-7, the full variable domain is EAGVVQSPRYKIIEKKQPVAFWCNPISGHNTLYWYLQNLGQGPELLIRYENEEAVDDSQLPKDRFSAERLKGVDSTLKIQPAELGDSAVYLCASSLGRGYEQYFGPGTRLTVT.

J is TRBJ1-4 and V is TRBV7-9, with TRBD1 identical over 12 bases. This CDR3 comprises 15 residues. Germline CDR1 reads SEHNR; CDR2 reads FQNEAQ (reference sequence). Unmatched junction bases numbered 5, after V lost 5 bases and J lost 7 bases. The CDR3 loop reads CASSKGTGGGEKLFF. The CDR3 DNA follows: TGTGCCAGCAGCAAGGGGACAGGGGGCGGTGAAAAACTGTTTTTT.

V and J are TRBV4-3 and TRBJ2-3; weak D call: TRBD1 (6 bases). The CDR3 is 15 amino acids. Per germline, CDR1 LGHNA and CDR2 YSLEER. With 4 bases removed from V and 0 bases from J, the gap between germline ends came to 11 bases. CDR3 sequence: CASSPTQGSTDTQYF. For the CDR3, the DNA is TGCGCCAGCAGCCCAACACAGGGTAGCACAGATACGCAGTATTTT.

V gene TRBV29-1 combines with J gene TRBJ1-1, with D unresolved. The CDR3 extends over 13 amino acids. V dropped 0 bases and J dropped 1 base, with 6 bases sitting between them. The germline V gene encodes CDR1 SQVTM and CDR2 ANQGSEA. The CDR3 reads CSVEDAENTEAFF. For the CDR3, the DNA is TGCAGCGTTGAAGACGCAGAGAACACTGAAGCTTTCTTT.

The gene calls are TRBV10-2 and TRBJ2-7; 9 bases match TRBD1. CDR3 size: 15 residues. Losses at the gene ends were 5 bases for V and 2 bases for J; bases not matched to a gene: 7. Germline V gene sequence: CDR1 WSHSY, CDR2 SAAADI. CDR3 sequence reads: CASSSGTGRPYEQYF. CDR3 sequence (DNA): TGCGCCAGCAGTTCCGGGACAGGGAGGCCCTACGAGCAGTACTTC.

The rearrangement links TRBV7-9 to TRBJ2-7; 7 bases line up with TRBD1. This CDR3 has 14 amino acids. The V segment lost 1 base and the J segment 3 bases; nucleotides outside the gene matches: 3. Germline lookup yields CDR1 SEHNR and CDR2 FQNEAQ (reference sequence). CDR3 region: CASSLGNRGYEQYF. The CDR3 bases are TGTGCCAGCAGCTTAGGTAACAGGGGCTACGAGCAGTACTTC.

In this sample, this clone turned up once. V usage is TRBV3-1 (or the pseudogene TRBV3-2) and J usage is TRBJ2-3, with a possible D match to TRBD2 (5 bases). This CDR3 region has 16 residues. Germline-derived CDR1 and CDR2 are LGHDT and YNNKEL (reference sequence). V was trimmed by 3 bases and J by 0 bases, leaving 13 bases between them. This CDR3 is CASSHGPLASTDTQYF. The CDR3 DNA is TGTGCCAGCAGCCACGGTCCGCTAGCCAGCACAGATACGCAGTATTTT.

The chain couples TRBV30 to TRBJ1-1; D possibly corresponds to TRBD1 (5 bases). Trimming removed 8 bases at V and 0 bases at J, with 16 bases between. This CDR3 is built from 14 residues. Germline-derived CDR1 and CDR2 are GTSNPN and SVGIG (reference sequence). For the CDR3, the DNA is TGTGCCCGCGGCGGGCCAGGGATGAACACTGAAGCTTTCTTT. This codes for CARGGPGMNTEAFF.

The chain has TRBV6-5 and TRBJ1-1, with D maybe TRBD1 (6 bases). Between the trimmed V and J ends, which lost 0 bases and 6 bases, there was a span of 8 bases. From germline, CDR1 is MNHEY and CDR2 SVGAGI. The CDR3 has 13 amino acids. The CDR3 loop is CASSYSTGSEAFF. In nucleotides, the CDR3 is TGTGCCAGCAGTTACTCGACAGGCTCTGAAGCTTTCTTT.

J is TRBJ2-5 and V is TRBV10-2; TRBD2 matches 9 bases. V lost 0 bases and J lost 4; bases outside the gene matches: 9. CDR3 length: 17 residues. CDR1 is WSHSY and CDR2 is SAAADI in the germline V gene. CDR3 nucleotides: TGCGCCAGCAGTGAGTCGTGGCAGCGGGGGGTCTTAGAGACCCAGTACTTC. Protein: CASSESWQRGVLETQYF.

The chain is built from TRBV6-5 and TRBJ1-2, with TRBD1 identical over 8 bases. Germline loops: CDR1 MNHEY, CDR2 SVGAGI. CDR3 length equals 15 residues. The V gene end was trimmed by 4 bases and the J gene end by 1 base; junction bases not matched to a gene: 5. CDR3 region: CASSSPGQVNYGYTF. The CDR3 nucleotides read TGTGCCAGCAGTTCGCCGGGACAGGTTAACTATGGCTACACCTTC.

V and J are TRBV27 and TRBJ2-7; 7 bases agree with TRBD2. The ends lost 7 bases at V and 1 base at J; junction bases unmatched: 7. The CDR3 has 14 amino acids. The germline V gene has CDR1 MNHEY and CDR2 SMNVEV (reference sequence). The CDR3 is CASTPGLPSYEQYF. The CDR3 nucleotides are TGTGCCAGCACTCCGGGACTACCTTCCTACGAGCAGTACTTC.